A single sample is the source of the 6 T cell receptor beta chains below, sequenced in a study of shared T cell receptors in the human thymus. Assay used: immunoSEQ multiplex PCR; TCRdb lists only in-frame clones, some missing. This sample has about 380,000 clones, with 85% to 95% found just once. Input material: thymocytes. The receptors come from a human donor.

The genes are TRBV6-6 and TRBJ2-2; D is unresolved. Trimming stripped 5 bases from V and 3 bases from J, with 10 bases between. The CDR3 totals 14 residues. In germline, CDR1 is MNHNY, CDR2 SVGAGI (reference sequence). In DNA, the CDR3 is TGTGCCAGCAGTAAGGACGGCGACACCGGGGAGCTGTTTTTT. It encodes CASSKDGDTGELFF.

The rearrangement joins TRBV11-2 to TRBJ2-1; 10 nucleotides match TRBD2. Germline CDR1 reads SGHAT; CDR2 reads FQNNGV. CDR3 size: 18 residues. Trimming cost V 0 bases and J 0 bases; bases outside gene matches: 5. CDR3 sequence: CASSLDLSGGISYNEQFF. The CDR3 region has the DNA TGTGCCAGCAGCTTAGACCTTAGCGGGGGGATCTCCTACAATGAGCAGTTCTTC. The full variable domain, with the rest looked up from reference TRBV11-2 and TRBJ2-1, is EAGVAQSPRYKIIEKRQSVAFWCNPISGHATLYWYQQILGQGPKLLIQFQNNGVVDDSQLPKDRFSAERLKGVDSTLKIQPAKLEDSAVYLCASSLDLSGGISYNEQFFGPGTRLTVL.

J is TRBJ2-2 and V is TRBV15; D gene unclear. The CDR3 sequence is 14 residues long. Trimming removed 6 bases from V and 1 base from J, with 9 bases in between. The germline V gene encodes CDR1 LNHNV and CDR2 YYDKDF (reference sequence). The CDR3 region is CATSSPQNTGELFF. CDR3 sequence (DNA): TGTGCCACCAGTAGTCCACAGAACACCGGGGAGCTGTTTTTT.

The J gene is TRBJ1-2, the V gene TRBV28; possible D gene TRBD1, 5 bases. The CDR3 is 15 residues long. V was pared by 3 bases and J by 2 bases, with 13 bases between. CDR1 is MDHEN, CDR2 SYDVKM, per germline. The CDR3 reads CASSFRVKLNYGYTF. CDR3 DNA: TGTGCCAGCAGTTTCAGGGTTAAACTGAACTATGGCTACACCTTC.

This chain uses TRBV27 with TRBJ2-1, with D maybe TRBD2 (6 bases). CDR1 and CDR2 from the germline V gene are MNHEY and SMNVEV (reference sequence). This CDR3 contains 17 residues. The V end was cut by 2 bases, the J end by 2 bases, with 16 bases between. The CDR3 DNA reads TGTGCCAGCAGTTTACGGAGGGATGGGAGCACCTACAATGAGCAGTTCTTC. Translation: CASSLRRDGSTYNEQFF.

The chain joins TRBV5-4 to TRBJ2-2; 12 bases map to TRBD2. The CDR3 covers 15 residues. V dropped 9 bases and J dropped 6; count of bases not matched to a gene: 9. Germline V lookup: CDR1 SGHNT, CDR2 YYREEE (reference sequence). CDR3 region: CAIPGLAGPPGELFF. In DNA, the CDR3 is TGTGCCATCCCAGGACTAGCGGGACCCCCCGGGGAGCTGTTTTTT.